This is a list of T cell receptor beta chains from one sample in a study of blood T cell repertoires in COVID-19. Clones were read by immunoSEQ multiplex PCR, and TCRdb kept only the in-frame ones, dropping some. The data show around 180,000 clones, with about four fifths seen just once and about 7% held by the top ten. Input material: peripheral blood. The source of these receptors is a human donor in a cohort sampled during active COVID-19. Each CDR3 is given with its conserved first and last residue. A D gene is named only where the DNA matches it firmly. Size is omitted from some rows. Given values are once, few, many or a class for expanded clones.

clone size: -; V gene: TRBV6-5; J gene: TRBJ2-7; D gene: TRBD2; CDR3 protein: CASSRGGSYEQYF; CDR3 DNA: TGTGCCAGCAGTCGGGGGGGGTCCTACGAGCAGTACTTC
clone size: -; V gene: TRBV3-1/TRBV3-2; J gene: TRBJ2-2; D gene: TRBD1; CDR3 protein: CASSQDRGGLAGELFF; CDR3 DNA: TGTGCCAGCAGCCAAGATCGAGGGGGCTTAGCCGGGGAGCTGTTTTTT
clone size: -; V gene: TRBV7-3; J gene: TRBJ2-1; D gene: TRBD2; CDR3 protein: CASSTLAGDNEQFF; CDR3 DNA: TGTGCCAGCAGCACGCTGGCGGGGGACAATGAGCAGTTCTTC
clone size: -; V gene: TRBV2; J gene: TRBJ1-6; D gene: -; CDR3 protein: CASSLQGGSPLHF; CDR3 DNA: TGTGCCAGCAGTCTCCAGGGTGGTTCACCCCTCCACTTT
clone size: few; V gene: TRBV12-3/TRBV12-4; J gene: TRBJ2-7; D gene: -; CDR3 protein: CASSLGLEQYF; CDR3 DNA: TGTGCCAGCAGTTTAGGGCTCGAGCAGTACTTC
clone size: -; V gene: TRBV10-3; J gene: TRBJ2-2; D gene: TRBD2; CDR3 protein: CAISGPQRGASNTGELFF; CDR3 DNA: TGTGCCATCAGTGGCCCGCAGCGGGGGGCATCGAACACCGGGGAGCTGTTTTTT
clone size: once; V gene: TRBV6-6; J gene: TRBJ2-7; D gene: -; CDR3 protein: CASRPNSYEQYF; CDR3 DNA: TGTGCCAGCAGGCCCAACAGCTACGAGCAGTACTTC
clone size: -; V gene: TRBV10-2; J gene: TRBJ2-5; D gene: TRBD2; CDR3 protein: CASSGTSGETQYF; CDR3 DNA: TGCGCCAGCAGTGGGACTAGCGGGGAGACCCAGTACTTC
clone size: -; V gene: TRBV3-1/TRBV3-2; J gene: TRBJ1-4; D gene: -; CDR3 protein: CASSQASQGTTNEKLFF; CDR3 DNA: TGTGCCAGCAGCCAAGCTTCTCAGGGGACCACTAATGAAAAACTGTTTTTT
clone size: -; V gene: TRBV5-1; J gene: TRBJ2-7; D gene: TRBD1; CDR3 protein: CASSWDRAPHEQYF; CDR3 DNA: TGCGCCAGCAGCTGGGACAGGGCTCCCCACGAGCAGTACTTC
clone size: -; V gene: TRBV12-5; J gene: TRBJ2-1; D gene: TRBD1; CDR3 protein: CASGLATTTGIGSYNEQFF; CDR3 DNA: TGTGCTAGTGGTTTGGCGACTACGACAGGGATAGGCTCCTACAATGAGCAGTTCTTC
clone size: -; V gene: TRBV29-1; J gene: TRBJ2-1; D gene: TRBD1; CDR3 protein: CSVTRQGALLSYNEQFF; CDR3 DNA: TGCAGCGTTACGAGACAGGGAGCCCTTTTAAGCTACAATGAGCAGTTCTTC
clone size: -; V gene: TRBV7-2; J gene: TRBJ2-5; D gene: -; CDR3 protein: CASSLGSVQETQYF; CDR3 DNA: TGTGCCAGCAGCCTCGGGTCCGTTCAGGAGACCCAGTACTTC
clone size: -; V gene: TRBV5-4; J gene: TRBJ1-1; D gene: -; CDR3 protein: CASSVEFVLANTEAFF; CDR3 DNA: TGTGCCAGCAGCGTAGAGTTCGTCCTAGCGAACACTGAAGCTTTCTTT
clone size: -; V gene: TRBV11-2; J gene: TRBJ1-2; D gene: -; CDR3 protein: CASSLAPDSKGYTF; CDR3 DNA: TGTGCCAGCAGCTTAGCCCCGGACAGCAAAGGCTACACCTTC
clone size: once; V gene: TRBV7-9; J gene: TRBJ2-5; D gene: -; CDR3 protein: CASPEGDGTQETQYF; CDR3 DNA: TGTGCCAGCCCAGAGGGGGACGGGACCCAAGAGACCCAGTACTTC
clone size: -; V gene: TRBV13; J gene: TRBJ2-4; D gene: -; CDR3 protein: CASSEQGAKNIQYF; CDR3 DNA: TGTGCCAGCAGCGAGCAGGGGGCCAAAAACATTCAGTACTTC
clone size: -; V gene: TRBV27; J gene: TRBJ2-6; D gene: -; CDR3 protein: CASSSQRGANVLTF; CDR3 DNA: TGTGCCAGCAGCTCCCAGAGGGGGGCCAACGTCCTGACTTTC
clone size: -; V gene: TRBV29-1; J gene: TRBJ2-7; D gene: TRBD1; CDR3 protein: CSAMGQGYYEQYF; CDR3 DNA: TGCAGCGCCATGGGACAGGGTTATTACGAGCAGTACTTC
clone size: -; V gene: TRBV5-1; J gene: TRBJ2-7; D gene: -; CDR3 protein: CASSLDSPYEQYF; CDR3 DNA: TGCGCCAGCAGCTTGGACTCACCCTACGAGCAGTACTTC
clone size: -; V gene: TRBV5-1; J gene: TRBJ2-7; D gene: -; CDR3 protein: CASSLDGGYEQYF; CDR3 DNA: TGCGCCAGCAGCTTGGACGGGGGCTACGAGCAGTACTTC
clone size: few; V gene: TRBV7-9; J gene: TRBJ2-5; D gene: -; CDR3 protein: CASSSNPGLHQETQYF; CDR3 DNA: TGTGCCAGCAGCTCAAACCCGGGACTCCACCAAGAGACCCAGTACTTC
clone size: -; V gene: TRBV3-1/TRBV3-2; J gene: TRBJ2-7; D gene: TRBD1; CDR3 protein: CASSQGQGYEQYF; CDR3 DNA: TGTGCCAGCAGCCAAGGACAGGGCTACGAGCAGTACTTC
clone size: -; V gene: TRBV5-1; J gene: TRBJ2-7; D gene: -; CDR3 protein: CASSLGDQGGEQYF; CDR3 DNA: TGCGCCAGCAGCTTGGGAGACCAGGGAGGCGAGCAGTACTTC
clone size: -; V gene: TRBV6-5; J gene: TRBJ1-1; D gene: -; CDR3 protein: CASSHRGGLDTEAFF; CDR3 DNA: TGTGCCAGCAGTCATCGGGGGGGCCTGGACACTGAAGCTTTCTTT
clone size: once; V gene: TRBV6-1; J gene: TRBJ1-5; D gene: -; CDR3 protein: CASSESRITYSNQPQHF; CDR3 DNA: TGTGCCAGCAGTGAGTCTAGGATAACCTATAGCAATCAGCCCCAGCATTTT
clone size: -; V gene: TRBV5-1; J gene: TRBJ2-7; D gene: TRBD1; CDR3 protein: CASSWGTGGYEQYF; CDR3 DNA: TGCGCCAGCAGCTGGGGGACAGGGGGCTACGAGCAGTACTTC
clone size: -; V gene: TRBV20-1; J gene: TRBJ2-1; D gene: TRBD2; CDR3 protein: CSASPQTYSGGASYNEQFF; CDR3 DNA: TGCAGTGCTAGTCCCCAGACATACAGCGGGGGGGCCTCCTACAATGAGCAGTTCTTC
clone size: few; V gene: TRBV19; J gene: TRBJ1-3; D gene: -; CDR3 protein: CASSIQGRVSGNTIYF; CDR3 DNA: TGTGCCAGTAGTATACAGGGGCGAGTATCTGGAAACACCATATATTTT
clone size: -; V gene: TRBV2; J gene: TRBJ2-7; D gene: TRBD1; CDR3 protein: CASSAAGTGDSYEQYF; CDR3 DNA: TGTGCCAGCAGTGCCGCCGGGACAGGGGATTCCTACGAGCAGTACTTC
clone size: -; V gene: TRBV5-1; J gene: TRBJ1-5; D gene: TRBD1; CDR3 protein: CASSVGGYGQPQHF; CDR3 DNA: TGCGCCAGCAGCGTAGGGGGCTATGGTCAGCCCCAGCATTTT
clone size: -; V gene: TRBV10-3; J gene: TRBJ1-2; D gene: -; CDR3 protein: CAISERGTYGYTF; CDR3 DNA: TGTGCCATCAGTGAGCGGGGAACTTATGGCTACACCTTC